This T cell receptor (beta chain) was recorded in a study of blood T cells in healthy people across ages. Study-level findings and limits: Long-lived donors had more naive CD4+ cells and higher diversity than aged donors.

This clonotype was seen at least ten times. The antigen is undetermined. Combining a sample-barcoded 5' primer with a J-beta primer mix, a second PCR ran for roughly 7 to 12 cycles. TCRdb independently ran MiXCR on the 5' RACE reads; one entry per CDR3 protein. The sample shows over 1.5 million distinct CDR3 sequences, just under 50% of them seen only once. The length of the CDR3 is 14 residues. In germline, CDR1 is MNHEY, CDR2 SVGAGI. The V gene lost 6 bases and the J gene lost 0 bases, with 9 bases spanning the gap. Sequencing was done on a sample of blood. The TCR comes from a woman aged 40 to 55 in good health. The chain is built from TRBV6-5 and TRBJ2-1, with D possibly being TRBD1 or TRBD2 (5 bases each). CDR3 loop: CASSWGSSYNEQFF. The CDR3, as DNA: TGTGCCAGCAGCTGGGGGAGCTCCTACAATGAGCAGTTCTTC.